These T cell receptor beta chains were read from a single sample in a study of neurological immune-mediated disorders. One entry per CDR3 protein, called by TCRdb with MiXCR from the 5' RACE reads. The repertoire holds fewer than 85,000 distinct CDR3 sequences, with approximately 5% as singletons. What was sequenced was PBMCs. The origin of the receptors is a woman aged 25 to 45 with multiple sclerosis. Each CDR3 is given with its conserved first and last residue. A D gene is named only where the DNA matches it firmly. The size entry is marked missing in some rows and otherwise reads once, few, many or a size class.

>many|TRBV10-3|NA|TRBJ2-3
CGAGFTDTQYF
TGTGGGGCAGGATTCACAGATACGCAGTATTTT
>few|TRBV28|NA|TRBJ1-1
CASSQQVSEAFF
TGTGCCAGCAGTCAACAGGTCTCTGAAGCTTTCTTT
>many|TRBV12-3/TRBV12-4|NA|TRBJ2-4
CASSFFAAKNIQYF
TGTGCCAGCAGTTTTTTTGCAGCCAAAAACATTCAGTACTTC
>few|TRBV12-3/TRBV12-4|NA|TRBJ2-1
CASSPRQVYLYNEQFF
TGTGCCAGCAGCCCTAGACAGGTGTATCTTTACAATGAGCAGTTCTTC
>NA|TRBV19|NA|TRBJ1-5
CASSIDLGRANQPQHF
TGTGCCAGTAGTATAGATCTTGGCAGGGCGAATCAGCCCCAGCATTTT
>many|TRBV20-1|NA|TRBJ1-5
CSATRGLAGNNQPQHF
TGCAGTGCAACCAGGGGTCTAGCGGGGAACAATCAGCCCCAGCATTTT
>few|TRBV20-1|TRBD2|TRBJ2-4
CSATPGTRNIQYF
TGCAGTGCTACACCCGGGACTAGGAACATTCAGTACTTC
>many|TRBV6-6|NA|TRBJ1-2
CASSYSAGTGGSGYTF
TGTGCCAGCAGTTACTCGGCCGGGACCGGGGGATCTGGCTACACCTTC
>many|TRBV5-1|NA|TRBJ2-7
CASGPGRTPGEQYF
TGCGCCAGCGGGCCGGGACGGACCCCGGGGGAGCAGTACTTC
>many|TRBV10-3|TRBD2|TRBJ2-1
CAISVGTSGRDEQFF
TGTGCCATCAGTGTAGGGACTAGCGGGAGGGATGAGCAGTTCTTC
>many|TRBV5-1|NA|TRBJ2-3
CASSLVWGLTITDTQYF
TGCGCCAGCAGCTTGGTTTGGGGGCTGACGATCACAGATACGCAGTATTTT
>many|TRBV5-6|NA|TRBJ1-1
CASSSGPGGTEAFF
TGTGCCAGCAGCTCTGGTCCGGGGGGAACTGAAGCTTTCTTT
>many|TRBV20-1|NA|TRBJ1-2
CSAPPPGNYGYTF
TGCAGTGCCCCCCCTCCTGGTAACTATGGCTACACCTTC
>few|TRBV5-1|TRBD1|TRBJ2-1
CASSFGTGQGPYNEQFF
TGCGCCAGCAGCTTTGGGACCGGACAGGGTCCCTACAATGAGCAGTTCTTC
>many|TRBV5-1|NA|TRBJ2-2
CASSLGLDTGELFF
TGCGCCAGCAGCTTGGGACTGGACACCGGGGAGCTGTTTTTT
>many|TRBV5-1|NA|TRBJ2-3
CASSWGAGTSTDTQYF
TGCGCCAGCAGCTGGGGGGCTGGCACTAGCACAGATACGCAGTATTTT
>NA|TRBV9|NA|TRBJ2-2
CASSPYLLGELFF
TGTGCCAGCAGCCCCTACCTCCTAGGGGAGCTGTTTTTT
>many|TRBV5-1|TRBD2|TRBJ2-3
CASSSGLAVRDTQYF
TGCGCCAGCAGCTCGGGACTAGCGGTCCGGGATACGCAGTATTTT
>few|TRBV10-3|TRBD2|TRBJ2-7
CAIAYLAGNSYEQYF
TGTGCCATCGCCTATTTAGCGGGAAACTCCTACGAGCAGTACTTC
>NA|TRBV6-5|TRBD1|TRBJ2-1
CAAAARTGGAFDEQFF
TGTGCCGCTGCCGCCCGGACAGGGGGCGCGTTTGATGAGCAGTTCTTC
>many|TRBV7-2|NA|TRBJ2-5
CASSFYARETQYF
TGTGCCAGCAGCTTTTACGCGCGGGAGACCCAGTACTTC
>many|TRBV20-1|TRBD2|TRBJ2-3
CSASGTSGRTDTQYF
TGCAGTGCTAGTGGCACTAGCGGGCGCACAGATACGCAGTATTTT
>NA|TRBV20-1|TRBD2|TRBJ2-1
CSAAPSGSDYNEQFF
TGCAGTGCAGCTCCTAGCGGGAGCGACTACAATGAGCAGTTCTTC
>NA|TRBV6-6|NA|TRBJ2-2
CASSYPGPRTGELFF
TGTGCCAGCAGTTACCCGGGGCCGCGGACCGGGGAGCTGTTTTTT
>many|TRBV5-6|NA|TRBJ2-6
CASSPAGTGANVLTF
TGTGCCAGCAGCCCGGCCGGGACAGGGGCCAACGTCCTGACTTTC
>NA|TRBV5-1|NA|TRBJ1-2
CASTQTGDYGYTF
TGCGCCAGCACTCAGACAGGAGATTATGGCTACACCTTC